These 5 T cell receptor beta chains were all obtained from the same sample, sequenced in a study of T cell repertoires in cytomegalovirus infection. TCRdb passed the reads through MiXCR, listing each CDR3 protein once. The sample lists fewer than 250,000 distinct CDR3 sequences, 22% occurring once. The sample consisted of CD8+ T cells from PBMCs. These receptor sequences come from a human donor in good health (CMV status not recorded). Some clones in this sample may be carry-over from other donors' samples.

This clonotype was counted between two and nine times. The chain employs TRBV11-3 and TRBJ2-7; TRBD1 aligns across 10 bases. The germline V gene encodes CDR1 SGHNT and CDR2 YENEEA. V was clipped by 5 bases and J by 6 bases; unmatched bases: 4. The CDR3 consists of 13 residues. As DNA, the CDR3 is TGTGCCAGCAGCCACCGGACAGGGGGCGAGCAGTACTTC. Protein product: CASSHRTGGEQYF.

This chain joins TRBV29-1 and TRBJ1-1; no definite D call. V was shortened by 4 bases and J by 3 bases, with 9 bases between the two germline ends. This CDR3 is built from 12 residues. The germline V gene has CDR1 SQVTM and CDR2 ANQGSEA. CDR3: CSVVAPDTEAFF. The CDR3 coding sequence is TGCAGCGTTGTGGCGCCGGACACTGAAGCTTTCTTT.

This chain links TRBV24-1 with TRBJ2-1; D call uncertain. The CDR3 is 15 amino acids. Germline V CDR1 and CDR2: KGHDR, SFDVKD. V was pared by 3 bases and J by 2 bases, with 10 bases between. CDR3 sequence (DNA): TGTGCCACCAGTGATGTTAAATACACCTACAATGAGCAGTTCTTC. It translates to CATSDVKYTYNEQFF.

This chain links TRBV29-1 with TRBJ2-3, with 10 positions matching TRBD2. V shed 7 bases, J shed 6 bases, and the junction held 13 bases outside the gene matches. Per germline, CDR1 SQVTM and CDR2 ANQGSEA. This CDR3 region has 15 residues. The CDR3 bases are TGCAGCGCCCAGCCGGCTAGCGGGGGATACGATACGCAGTATTTT. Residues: CSAQPASGGYDTQYF.

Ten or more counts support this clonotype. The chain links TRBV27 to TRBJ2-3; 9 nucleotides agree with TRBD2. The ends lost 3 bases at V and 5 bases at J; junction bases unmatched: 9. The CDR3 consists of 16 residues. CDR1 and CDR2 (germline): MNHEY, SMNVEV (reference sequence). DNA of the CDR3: TGTGCCAGCAGTTTGGCTAGCGGGGTCTGGGGAGATACGCAGTATTTT. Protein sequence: CASSLASGVWGDTQYF.